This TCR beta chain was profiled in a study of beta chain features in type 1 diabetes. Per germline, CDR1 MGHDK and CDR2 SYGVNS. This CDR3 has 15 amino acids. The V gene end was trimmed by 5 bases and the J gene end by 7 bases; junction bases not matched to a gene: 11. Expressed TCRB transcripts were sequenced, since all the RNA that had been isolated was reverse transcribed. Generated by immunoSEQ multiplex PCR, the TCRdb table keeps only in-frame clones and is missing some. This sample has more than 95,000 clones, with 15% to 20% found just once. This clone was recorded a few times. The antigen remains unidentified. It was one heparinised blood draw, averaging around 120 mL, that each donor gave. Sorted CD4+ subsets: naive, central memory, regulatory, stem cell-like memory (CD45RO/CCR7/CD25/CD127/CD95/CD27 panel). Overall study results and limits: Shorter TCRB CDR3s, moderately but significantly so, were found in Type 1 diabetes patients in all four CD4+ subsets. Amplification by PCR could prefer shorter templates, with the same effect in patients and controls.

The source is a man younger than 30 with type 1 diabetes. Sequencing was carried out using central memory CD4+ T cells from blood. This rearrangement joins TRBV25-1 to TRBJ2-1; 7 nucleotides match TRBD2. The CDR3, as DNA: TGTGCCAGCAGTCCCCGGGGACTACAAATAAATGAGCAGTTCTTC. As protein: CASSPRGLQINEQFF.